The T cell receptor beta chain described here comes from a study of CD8 T cells in ankylosing spondylitis. Study observations and caveats: Characteristic, it appeared, of ankylosing spondylitis blood was a TCR beta motif of fewer than 10 highly homologous variants.

Many counts were recorded for this clonotype. The antigen is not known. Preparation of TCR beta libraries was done by quantitative 5'-RACE with molecular barcodes. TCRdb re-called the 5' RACE reads with MiXCR, one entry per CDR3 protein. This sample carries 150,000 to 200,000 distinct CDR3 sequences, roughly 18% of them seen once, and the ten largest clones take around 4.7%. Germline CDR1 is MNHNY and CDR2 is SVGAGI (reference sequence). The CDR3 is made up of 13 amino acids. The V gene end was trimmed by 10 bases and the J gene end by 6 bases; junction bases not matched to a gene: 9. Sequencing was carried out using blood, either unsorted or a sorted T cell fraction (not recorded which). The receptor's source is a male donor aged 10-35 years with ankylosing spondylitis or in good health (not recorded which). This sequence joins TRBV6-6 and TRBJ1-5; 7 bases line up with TRBD1. The CDR3 DNA sequence: TGTGCCACCGCACCAGGGGGGAGTCAGCCCCAGCATTTT. It encodes CATAPGGSQPQHF.